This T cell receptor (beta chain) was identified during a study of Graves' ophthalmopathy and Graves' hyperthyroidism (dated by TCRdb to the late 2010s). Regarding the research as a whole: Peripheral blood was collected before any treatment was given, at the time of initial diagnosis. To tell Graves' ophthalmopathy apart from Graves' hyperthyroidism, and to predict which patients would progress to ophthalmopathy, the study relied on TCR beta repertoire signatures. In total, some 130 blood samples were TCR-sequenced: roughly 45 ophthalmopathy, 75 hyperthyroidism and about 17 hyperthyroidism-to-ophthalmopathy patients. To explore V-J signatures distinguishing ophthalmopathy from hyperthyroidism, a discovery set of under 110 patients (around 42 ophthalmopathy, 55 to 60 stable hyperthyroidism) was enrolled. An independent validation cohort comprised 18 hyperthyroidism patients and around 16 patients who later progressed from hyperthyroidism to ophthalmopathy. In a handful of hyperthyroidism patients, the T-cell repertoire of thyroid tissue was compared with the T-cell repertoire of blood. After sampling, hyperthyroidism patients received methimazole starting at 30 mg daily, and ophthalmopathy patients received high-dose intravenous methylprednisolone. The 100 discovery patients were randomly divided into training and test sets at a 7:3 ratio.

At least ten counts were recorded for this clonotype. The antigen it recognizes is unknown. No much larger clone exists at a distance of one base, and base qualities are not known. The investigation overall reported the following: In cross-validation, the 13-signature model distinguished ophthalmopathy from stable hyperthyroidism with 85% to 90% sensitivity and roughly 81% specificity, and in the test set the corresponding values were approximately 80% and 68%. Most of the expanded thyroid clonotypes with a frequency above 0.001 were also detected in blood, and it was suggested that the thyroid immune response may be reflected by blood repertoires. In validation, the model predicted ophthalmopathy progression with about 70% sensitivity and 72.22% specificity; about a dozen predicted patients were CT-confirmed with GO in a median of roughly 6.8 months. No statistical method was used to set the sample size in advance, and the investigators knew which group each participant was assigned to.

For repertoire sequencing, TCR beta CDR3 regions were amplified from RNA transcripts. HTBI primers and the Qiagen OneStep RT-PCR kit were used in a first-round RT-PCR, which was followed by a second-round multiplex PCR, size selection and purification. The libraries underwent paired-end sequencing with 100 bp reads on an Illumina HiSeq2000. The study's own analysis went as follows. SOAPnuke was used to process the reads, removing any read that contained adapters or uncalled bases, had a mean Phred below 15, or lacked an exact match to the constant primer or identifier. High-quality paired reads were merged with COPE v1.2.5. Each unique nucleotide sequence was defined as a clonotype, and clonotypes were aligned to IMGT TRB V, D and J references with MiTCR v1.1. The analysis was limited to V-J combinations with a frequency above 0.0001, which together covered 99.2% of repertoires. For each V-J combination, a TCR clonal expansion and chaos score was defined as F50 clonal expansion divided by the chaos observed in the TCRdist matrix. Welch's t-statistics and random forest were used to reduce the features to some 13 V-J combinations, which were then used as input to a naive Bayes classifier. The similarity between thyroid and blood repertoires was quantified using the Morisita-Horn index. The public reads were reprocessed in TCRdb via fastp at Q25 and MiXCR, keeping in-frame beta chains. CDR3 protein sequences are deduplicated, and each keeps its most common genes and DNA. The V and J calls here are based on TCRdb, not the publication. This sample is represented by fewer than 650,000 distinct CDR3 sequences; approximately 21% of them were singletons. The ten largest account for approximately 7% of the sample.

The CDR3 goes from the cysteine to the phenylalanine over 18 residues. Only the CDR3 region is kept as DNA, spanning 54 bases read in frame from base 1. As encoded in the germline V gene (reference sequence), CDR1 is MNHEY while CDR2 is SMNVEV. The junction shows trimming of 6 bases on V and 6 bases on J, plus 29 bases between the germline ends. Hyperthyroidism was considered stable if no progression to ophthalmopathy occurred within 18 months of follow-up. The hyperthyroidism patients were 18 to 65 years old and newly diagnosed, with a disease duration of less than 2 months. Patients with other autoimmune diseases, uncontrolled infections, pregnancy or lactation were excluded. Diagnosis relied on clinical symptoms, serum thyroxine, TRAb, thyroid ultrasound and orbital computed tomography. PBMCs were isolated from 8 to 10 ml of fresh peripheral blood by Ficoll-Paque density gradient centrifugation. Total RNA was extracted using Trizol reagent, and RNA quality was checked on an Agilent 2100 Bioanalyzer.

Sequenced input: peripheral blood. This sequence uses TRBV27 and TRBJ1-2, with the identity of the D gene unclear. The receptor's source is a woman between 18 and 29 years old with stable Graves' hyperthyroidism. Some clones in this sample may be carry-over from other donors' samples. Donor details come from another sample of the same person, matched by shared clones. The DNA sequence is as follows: TGTGCCAGCAGCCCCAGTGCGAAGGGTGAGGTGTGGGTCCATGGCTACACCTTC. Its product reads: CASSPSAKGEVWVHGYTF.